What follows are 12 T cell receptor beta chains derived from one specimen sequenced in a study of blood T cell repertoires in COVID-19. The method was immunoSEQ multiplex PCR; TCRdb's version includes in-frame clones alone and lacks a portion of them. The sample records approximately 270,000 clones, over 75% being singletons. The sample comprised PBMCs or T cells enriched from blood (not recorded which). These receptors were obtained from a woman between 25 and 40 years old who had recovered from COVID-19.

The V gene is TRBV7-2, the J gene TRBJ1-2; 8 bases map to TRBD1. CDR1 SGHTA and CDR2 FQGNSA come from the germline V gene. The length of the CDR3 is 14 residues. Trimming cost V 4 bases and J 1 base; bases outside gene matches: 2. The CDR3 loop reads CASSSGGSNYGYTF. In DNA form, the CDR3 reads TGTGCCAGCAGCTCAGGGGGCAGTAACTATGGCTACACCTTC.

This chain links TRBV25-1 with TRBJ2-6; a possible D gene is TRBD1 (6 bases). The V gene's germline CDR1 is MGHDK and CDR2 SYGVNS. The ends were cut back, 1 base at V and 0 bases at J, with 7 bases in the middle. This CDR3 has 16 amino acids. CDR3 DNA: TGTGCCAGCAGTGAATGGGACATCTCTGGGGCCAACGTCCTGACTTTC. Amino acid sequence: CASSEWDISGANVLTF.

V gene TRBV5-8 combines with J gene TRBJ1-2, with D possibly being TRBD1 (5 bases). V lost 3 bases to trimming and J lost 5 bases, with 11 bases between them. The CDR3 covers 13 residues. Germline V gene sequence: CDR1 SGHTS, CDR2 YDEGEE. The CDR3 sequence: CASSWSSGYGYTF. Written as DNA, the CDR3 is TGTGCCAGCAGCTGGTCATCAGGGTATGGCTACACCTTC.

In its sample, this clone was seen a few times. This rearrangement joins TRBV28 to TRBJ2-3; perhaps TRBD2 as D (6 bases). CDR1 and CDR2 from the germline V gene are MDHEN and SYDVKM. This CDR3 region has 14 residues. Trimming took off 4 bases at V and 5 bases at J, with 13 bases between the two ends. DNA for the CDR3: TGTGCCAGCAGTTGGGCCCTCGGGAGAGATACGCAGTATTTT. Its translation is CASSWALGRDTQYF.

In its sample, this clone was seen a few times. The chain has TRBV6-5 and TRBJ1-3; D gene uncertain. V was pared by 6 bases and J by 1 base, with 13 bases between. The germline CDR1 and CDR2 sequences are MNHEY and SVGAGI. The CDR3 totals 15 residues. CDR3 DNA: TGTGCCAGCAGCGAGAGACTCTTATCTGGAAACACCATATATTTT. Its protein product is CASSERLLSGNTIYF.

This chain uses TRBV5-1 with TRBJ2-6; TRBD1 is a possible D gene (6 bases). The germline V and J ends were trimmed by 0 bases and 3 bases, with 10 bases remaining between them. This CDR3 spans 16 amino acids. CDR1 is SGHRS and CDR2 is YFSETQ in the germline V gene. In nucleotides, the CDR3 is TGCGCCAGCAGCTTGGACAGGGAAGGTGGGGCCAACGTCCTGACTTTC. This sequence encodes CASSLDREGGANVLTF. Combining the CDR3 with reference TRBV5-1 and TRBJ2-6 gives the whole variable domain KAGVTQTPRYLIKTRGQQVTLSCSPISGHRSVSWYQQTPGQGLQFLFEYFSETQRNKGNFPGRFSGRQFSNSRSEMNVSTLELGDSALYLCASSLDREGGANVLTFGAGSRLTVL.

This clone is a singleton in its sample. V gene TRBV29-1 combines with J gene TRBJ1-2; TRBD1 might be the D (6 bases). In germline, CDR1 is SQVTM, CDR2 ANQGSEA. V lost 7 bases and J lost 6, with 15 bases in between. The CDR3 covers 12 residues. This CDR3 reads CSATSGVHGYTF. CDR3 DNA sequence: TGCAGCGCAACTTCAGGGGTTCATGGCTACACCTTC.

This chain links TRBV3-1 (or the pseudogene TRBV3-2) with TRBJ1-1; the D gene is possibly TRBD1 (5 bases). This CDR3 spans 15 amino acids. CDR1 and CDR2 from the germline V gene are LGHDT and YNNKEL (reference sequence). Trimming removed 4 bases from V and 4 bases from J, with 16 bases in between. CDR3 in DNA: TGTGCCAGCAGCCGGAGGGACCTTTGGTCCACTGAAGCTTTCTTT. It translates to CASSRRDLWSTEAFF.

This chain connects TRBV5-1 to TRBJ1-1, with 11 bases fitting TRBD1. CDR1 is SGHRS and CDR2 is YFSETQ in the germline V gene. This CDR3 comprises 15 residues. The J segment lost 5 bases and the V segment lost 5 bases, leaving 8 bases of the junction unmatched. In nucleotides, the CDR3 is TGCGCCAGCAGAGGACAGGGGGCACGATCGACTGAAGCTTTCTTT. It yields the protein CASRGQGARSTEAFF.

The chain links TRBV9 to TRBJ1-1; 7 bases match TRBD1. The CDR3 spans 12 residues. V shed 3 bases, J shed 9 bases, and the junction held 5 bases outside the gene matches. The germline V gene has CDR1 SGDLS and CDR2 YYNGEE. The CDR3 sequence is CASSGGGQKAFF. CDR3 DNA: TGTGCCAGCAGCGGTGGGGGACAGAAAGCTTTCTTT.

This chain's CDR3 is CATSRDLGEAFF. CDR3 in DNA: TGTGCCACCAGCAGAGATCTCGGGGAAGCTTTCTTT. J is TRBJ1-1 and V is TRBV15; D is ambiguous. The CDR3 sequence is 12 residues long. Germline V gives CDR1 LNHNV, CDR2 YYDKDF (reference sequence). The V end was cut by 0 bases, the J end by 8 bases, with 7 bases between. The full variable domain, rest sourced from reference TRBV15 and TRBJ1-1, is DAMVIQNPRYQVTQFGKPVTLSCSQTLNHNVMYWYQQKSSQAPKLLFHYYDKDFNNEADTPDNFQSRRPNTSFCFLDIRSPGLGDTAMYLCATSRDLGEAFFGQGTRLTVV.

This clone was counted a few times. The chain combines TRBV28 with TRBJ1-6; TRBD1 might be the D (6 bases). Germline CDR1 is MDHEN and CDR2 is SYDVKM. Trimming pared 10 bases from V and 9 bases from J, leaving 19 bases between. The CDR3 is 14 amino acids. CDR3 bases: TGTGCCACCAAGAGAGGGACATGGGGTTCACCCCTCCACTTT. Encoded protein: CATKRGTWGSPLHF.